The 16 T cell receptor beta chains given below trace back to one sample, sequenced in a study of chemoradiotherapy in HPV16-positive cancers. Using immunoSEQ multiplex PCR, the repertoire was profiled, and TCRdb retains in-frame clones only, with some absent. The sample yields 7,500 or so clones, about two thirds seen once. The specimen comprised tumor tissue, sampled from a patient who underwent chemoradiotherapy. Receptors originate from a human donor with HPV-associated anogenital cancer.

This clone was detected a few times. The chain recombines TRBV5-1 with TRBJ2-1; TRBD1 agrees at 8 bases. This CDR3 comprises 15 residues. V trimming: 2 bases; J trimming: 9 bases; junction bases outside the gene matches: 10. Germline CDR1 reads SGHRS; CDR2 reads YFSETQ. CDR3 region: CASSFVQGAIGEQFF. Here the CDR3 DNA reads TGCGCCAGCAGCTTCGTTCAGGGGGCTATCGGTGAGCAGTTCTTC.

V and J are TRBV7-6 and TRBJ2-1; 10 bases fit TRBD2. Germline V lookup: CDR1 SGHVS, CDR2 FNYEAQ. The CDR3 contains 17 residues. The junction had 13 bases not matched to a gene; V was cut back by 3 bases and J by 8 bases. For the CDR3, the DNA is TGTGCCAGCAGCTTCTCACCAACTAGCGGGATTATTTATGAGCAGTTCTTC. Translated: CASSFSPTSGIIYEQFF.

This clone was detected once. V usage is TRBV6-1 and J usage is TRBJ2-3; no reliable D call. Trimming took off 5 bases at V and 4 bases at J, with 10 bases between the two ends. This CDR3 has 13 amino acids. The V gene's germline CDR1 is MNHNS and CDR2 SASEGT. In DNA, the CDR3 is TGTGCCAGCAGTTTGATAGGGCCAGATACGCAGTATTTT. It specifies CASSLIGPDTQYF.

In this sample, this clone turned up a few times. The gene calls are TRBV30 and TRBJ1-6, with D perhaps TRBD1 (5 bases). Per germline, CDR1 GTSNPN and CDR2 SVGIG (reference sequence). The V gene lost 3 bases and the J gene lost 10 bases, with 13 bases spanning the gap. The CDR3 is made up of 13 amino acids. The CDR3 nucleotides are TGTGCCTGGAGACGAGGGGATGGCTCACCCCTCCACTTT. This codes for CAWRRGDGSPLHF.

The rearrangement joins TRBV5-4 to TRBJ2-1, with 7 bases fitting TRBD2. Germline loops: CDR1 SGHNT, CDR2 YYREEE (reference sequence). Trimming took 4 bases from V and 4 from J; bases not matched to a gene: 8. This CDR3 spans 15 amino acids. CDR3 nucleotide sequence: TGTGCCAGCAGCCCGCGGGGGAACCGGTACAATGAGCAGTTCTTC. Translation: CASSPRGNRYNEQFF.

The rearrangement uses TRBV6-1 and TRBJ1-2; no firm D call. V was trimmed by 3 bases and J by 2 bases, leaving 10 bases between them. Germline V gives CDR1 MNHNS, CDR2 SASEGT. CDR3 length: 14 residues. The CDR3 DNA follows: TGTGCCAGCAGTGATCGGATTACGAACTATGGCTACACCTTC. Translated, it gives CASSDRITNYGYTF.

The V gene is TRBV4-1, the J gene TRBJ2-1; D is perhaps TRBD2 (5 bases). The CDR3 has 14 amino acids. Per germline, CDR1 MGHRA and CDR2 YSYEKL. V lost 1 base, J lost 8 bases, and 12 bases lay in between. In nucleotides, the CDR3 is TGCGCCAGCAGCCAAGTACAGCTAGCCTATGAGCAGTTCTTC. Encoded protein: CASSQVQLAYEQFF.

This sequence joins TRBV7-7 and TRBJ2-3, with 9 bases fitting TRBD2. Per the germline V gene, CDR1 is SSHAT and CDR2 is FNYEAQ (reference sequence). The CDR3 length is 16 residues. The V and J ends lost 5 bases and 0 bases, in that order; junction bases with no gene match: 6. The CDR3 loop reads CASSRSLAGSTDTQYF. The CDR3 DNA sequence: TGTGCCAGCAGCCGATCCCTAGCGGGGAGCACAGATACGCAGTATTTT.

V and J are TRBV19 and TRBJ2-2, with unresolved D. Trimming removed 7 bases at V and 1 base at J, with 13 bases between. This CDR3 has 15 residues. Germline V lookup: CDR1 LNHDA, CDR2 SQIVND (reference sequence). CDR3 bases: TGTGCCAGTATCCGGACGGACGTGAACACCGGGGAGCTGTTTTTT. Its protein product is CASIRTDVNTGELFF.

This rearrangement joins TRBV5-1 to TRBJ2-3; either TRBD1 or TRBD2 may supply D (5 bases each). V was clipped by 3 bases and J by 5 bases, with 13 bases between them. Looked up from germline, CDR1 is SGHRS and CDR2 is YFSETQ. The CDR3 has 14 residues. In nucleotides, the CDR3 is TGCGCCAGCAGCTGGGACCCGGGGATAGATACGCAGTATTTT. Its translation is CASSWDPGIDTQYF.

This clone was picked up one time. This chain joins TRBV11-2 and TRBJ1-2, with D maybe TRBD1 (5 bases). This CDR3 has 13 residues. CDR1 is SGHAT, CDR2 FQNNGV, per germline. Trimming took off 2 bases at V and 4 bases at J, with 8 bases between the two ends. CDR3 nucleotides: TGTGCCAGCAGCTTACAGGGAATCTATGGCTACACCTTC. Amino acids: CASSLQGIYGYTF.

This clone has a single count. V usage is TRBV28 and J usage is TRBJ2-7; the D is unclear. V lost 1 base, J lost 0 bases, and 7 bases lay in between. This CDR3 region has 14 residues. In germline, CDR1 is MDHEN, CDR2 SYDVKM. The CDR3 DNA reads TGTGCCAGCAGTTTATTACCTGACTCCTACGAGCAGTACTTC. This codes for CASSLLPDSYEQYF.

The V and J genes are TRBV29-1 and TRBJ2-7, with D tentatively TRBD1 (5 bases). CDR1 is SQVTM, CDR2 ANQGSEA, per germline. Deletions cut 5 bases from V and 4 bases from J, with 12 bases between. The CDR3 is 12 residues long. The CDR3 is CSVPQGRYEQYF. CDR3 coding DNA: TGCAGCGTTCCGCAGGGAAGGTACGAGCAGTACTTC.

This rearrangement joins TRBV5-1 to TRBJ2-7; D is uncertain. V lost 2 bases and J lost 1, with 7 bases in between. CDR3 length: 13 amino acids. In germline, CDR1 is SGHRS, CDR2 YFSETQ. The CDR3 loop reads CASSFGVSYEQYF. The DNA for the CDR3 is TGCGCCAGCAGCTTCGGCGTTTCCTACGAGCAGTACTTC.

This clone came up a few times. V is TRBV30 and J is TRBJ1-6, with D perhaps matching TRBD1 (5 bases). The CDR3 is 14 amino acids. V lost 7 bases, J lost 6 bases, and 16 bases lay in between. CDR1 is GTSNPN, CDR2 SVGIG, per germline (reference sequence). The CDR3 loop is CASSGDSINSPLHF. The CDR3 coding sequence is TGTGCCTCCTCGGGCGACAGCATTAATTCACCCCTCCACTTT.

The rearrangement uses TRBV11-3 and TRBJ1-1; TRBD1 matches 8 bases. The CDR3 is 13 residues long. Trimming at V came to 5 bases and at J to 7 bases, leaving 6 bases not matched to a gene. Per germline, CDR1 SGHNT and CDR2 YENEEA. The chain's CDR3 is CASSPGTGREAFF. The CDR3 coding sequence is TGTGCCAGCAGCCCTGGGACAGGACGTGAAGCTTTCTTT.